The present entry profiles one T cell receptor beta chain with its context. This sample was included in a study of blood T cell repertoires in COVID-19. Study-wide background: Material from acute and convalescent COVID-19 was sourced from the United States, Italy and Spain. T cells, B-cell-depleted T cells, or PBMCs supplied cDNA or gDNA.

Germline CDR1 SEHNR, CDR2 FQNEAQ (reference sequence). This CDR3 has 13 residues. Trimming removed 3 bases from V and 8 bases from J; junction bases left unmatched: 6. Per the authors' pipeline: Estimates of nucleated cell counts were drawn from the amplification of reference gene primers. TCRdb's copy holds only in-frame clones and misses some; the assay was immunoSEQ multiplex PCR. That table is the source of V, J and clone size, and D and trimming were worked out from the DNA. The sample holds fewer than 250,000 clones, 84% seen once. The rearrangement links TRBV7-9 to TRBJ1-2; 7 nucleotides agree with TRBD1. This TCR came from a man aged 50 to 59 with acute or convalescent COVID-19. The sample comprised peripheral blood. In DNA, the CDR3 is TGTGCCAGCAGCTTCGGACAGGCTATGGGCTACACCTTC. Its protein is CASSFGQAMGYTF.